These 17 T cell receptor beta chains were all obtained from the same sample, sequenced in a study of blood T cell repertoires in COVID-19. The repertoire was sequenced with immunoSEQ multiplex PCR; TCRdb's copy has only in-frame clones and lacks some. In the table there are roughly 100,000 clones, around 74% of which are singletons. Sequenced input: peripheral blood. The receptors stem from a woman in her 70s with acute or convalescent COVID-19.

This rearrangement joins TRBV10-2 to TRBJ1-1; D gene uncertain. V dropped 0 bases and J dropped 3 bases, with 5 bases sitting between them. CDR1 WSHSY and CDR2 SAAADI come from the germline V gene. This CDR3 comprises 13 residues. This chain's CDR3 is CASSESEYTEAFF. DNA for the CDR3: TGCGCCAGCAGTGAGTCGGAGTACACTGAAGCTTTCTTT.

The V gene is TRBV29-1, the J gene TRBJ2-3; TRBD2 agrees at 7 bases. CDR3 length equals 15 residues. V lost 6 bases and J lost 3; bases outside the gene matches: 12. The V gene's germline CDR1 is SQVTM and CDR2 ANQGSEA. As DNA, the CDR3 is TGCAGCGTGGGAGGGGTCTCTCTAGGGACAGATACGCAGTATTTT. Its translation: CSVGGVSLGTDTQYF.

As for this clone: Given a much more abundant clone one base away, this may be a read error. The gene calls are TRBV2 and TRBJ2-7; TRBD1 might be the D (5 bases). Looked up from germline, CDR1 is SNHLY and CDR2 is FYNNEI. The CDR3 consists of 12 residues. The germline V and J ends were trimmed by 6 bases and 3 bases, with 9 bases remaining between them. CDR3 amino acids: CASSTQGYEQYF. CDR3 bases: TGTGCCAGCAGCACCCAGGGCTACGAGCAGTACTTC.

The chain couples TRBV12-3 or TRBV12-4 to TRBJ1-6; no definite D call. The CDR3 spans 12 residues. Trimming left V 3 bases short and J 5 bases short, with 2 bases between. This chain's CDR3 is CASSFNNSPLHF. CDR3 in DNA: TGTGCCAGCAGTTTTAATAATTCACCCCTCCACTTT.

This chain joins TRBV19 and TRBJ1-5; D might be TRBD1 (6 bases). V lost 6 bases and J 6 bases, leaving 15 bases between the germline ends. The CDR3 covers 14 residues. Looked up from germline, CDR1 is LNHDA and CDR2 is SQIVND (reference sequence). The CDR3 region has the DNA TGTGCCAGTAGACTACCACAGGGCGGTCAGCCCCAGCATTTT. It translates to CASRLPQGGQPQHF.

The CDR3 loop is CASSLGTSPRNTEAFF. The DNA for the CDR3 is TGTGCCAGCAGCTTGGGGACATCTCCCCGGAACACTGAAGCTTTCTTT. J is TRBJ1-1 and V is TRBV5-4, with D maybe TRBD1 (5 bases). V was trimmed by 0 bases and J by 1 base, leaving 13 bases between them. There are 16 residues in the CDR3. The V gene's germline CDR1 is SGHNT and CDR2 YYREEE (reference sequence). Variable domain in full (rest from reference TRBV5-4 and TRBJ1-1): ETGVTQSPTHLIKTRGQQVTLRCSSQSGHNTVSWYQQALGQGPQFIFQYYREEENGRGNFPPRFSGLQFPNYSSELNVNALELDDSALYLCASSLGTSPRNTEAFFGQGTRLTVV.

The rearrangement joins TRBV5-1 to TRBJ2-1, with 8 bases matching TRBD2. The V and J ends lost 0 bases and 5 bases, in that order; junction bases with no gene match: 4. The CDR3 is 15 residues long. CDR1 is SGHRS, CDR2 YFSETQ, per germline. The CDR3 spells CASSLAAGANNEQFF. DNA for the CDR3: TGCGCCAGCAGCTTGGCAGCGGGGGCCAACAATGAGCAGTTCTTC.

The chain employs TRBV28 and TRBJ2-1, with TRBD2 matching over 10 bases. The germline CDR1 and CDR2 sequences are MDHEN and SYDVKM. The CDR3 consists of 17 residues. V shed 2 bases and J 0 bases; nucleotides not matched to a gene: 4. This chain's CDR3 is CASSLTSGVLSYNEQFF. In DNA, the CDR3 is TGTGCCAGCAGTTTAACTAGCGGGGTCCTCTCCTACAATGAGCAGTTCTTC.

This clone was seen a few times. The V call is TRBV5-1, the J call TRBJ2-4; 7 bases agree with TRBD1. Unmatched junction bases numbered 6, after V lost 0 bases and J lost 6 bases. CDR1 is SGHRS and CDR2 is YFSETQ in the germline V gene. The CDR3 covers 15 residues. In DNA, the CDR3 is TGCGCCAGCAGCTTGGGGGACAGAACTGGAAACATTCAGTACTTC. It codes for CASSLGDRTGNIQYF.

The count of this clone is one. The chain recombines TRBV30 with TRBJ2-7, with TRBD2 identical over 7 bases. The CDR3 length is 15 residues. Germline CDR1 is GTSNPN and CDR2 is SVGIG (reference sequence). The V gene end was trimmed by 5 bases and the J gene end by 0 bases; junction bases not matched to a gene: 10. The CDR3 nucleotides read TGTGCCTGGGGCTTGTTCGGGGGGAGCTCCTACGAGCAGTACTTC. It is translated as CAWGLFGGSSYEQYF.

This chain connects TRBV27 to TRBJ1-1; 12 bases line up with TRBD1. This CDR3 is 18 amino acids long. Unmatched junction bases numbered 13, after V lost 3 bases and J lost 5 bases. Germline CDR1 is MNHEY and CDR2 is SMNVEV (reference sequence). The CDR3 protein is CASSLRTGTGGVSTEAFF. The DNA for the CDR3 is TGTGCCAGCAGTTTGAGAACCGGGACAGGGGGCGTGAGTACTGAAGCTTTCTTT.

This chain connects TRBV19 to TRBJ1-1, with D possibly TRBD1 on 5 matching bases. Germline-derived CDR1 and CDR2 are LNHDA and SQIVND (reference sequence). The V end was cut by 10 bases, the J end by 0 bases, with 12 bases between. This CDR3 region has 13 residues. CDR3 residues: CATRQTMNTEAFF. CDR3 nucleotide sequence: TGTGCCACTCGACAGACCATGAACACTGAAGCTTTCTTT.

The gene calls are TRBV11-2 and TRBJ1-2, with TRBD1 matching over 7 bases. The germline V gene has CDR1 SGHAT and CDR2 FQNNGV. This CDR3 region has 18 residues. The V segment lost 2 bases and the J segment 1 base; nucleotides outside the gene matches: 13. The CDR3 DNA is TGTGCCAGCAGCTTAAACGGAGGGGCGGCAGGGGGTAACTATGGCTACACCTTC. Its protein product is CASSLNGGAAGGNYGYTF.

The chain couples TRBV4-1 to TRBJ1-5; TRBD1 might be the D (6 bases). This CDR3 is 13 amino acids long. Trimming stripped 1 base from V and 9 bases from J, with 10 bases between. Germline CDR1 MGHRA, CDR2 YSYEKL. The DNA of the CDR3 is TGCGCCAGCAGCCAAGGGACAGCTCGGCCCCAGCATTTT. Its translation: CASSQGTARPQHF.

This chain uses TRBV5-5 with TRBJ1-1; 11 bases align to TRBD1. CDR3 length: 15 amino acids. CDR1 is SGHKS, CDR2 YYEKEE, per germline (reference sequence). Germline trimming cut 4 bases from V and 0 bases from J; bases unmatched to any gene: 2. The CDR3 reads CASSGQGALNTEAFF. The DNA for the CDR3 is TGTGCCAGCAGCGGACAGGGGGCGTTGAACACTGAAGCTTTCTTT.

The table lists this clone with a count of one. V and J are TRBV6-1 and TRBJ1-6; D uncertain. V lost 1 base and J 3 bases, leaving 10 bases between the germline ends. This CDR3 is built from 16 residues. Germline V gene data show CDR1 as MNHNS and CDR2 as SASEGT. The CDR3 is CASSEGGSYYNSPLHF. The DNA for the CDR3 is TGTGCCAGCAGTGAAGGAGGGTCCTACTATAATTCACCCCTCCACTTT.

V and J are TRBV3-1 (or the pseudogene TRBV3-2) and TRBJ2-3, with D tentatively TRBD2 (7 bases). V was shortened by 6 bases and J by 4 bases, with 17 bases between the two germline ends. The germline V gene has CDR1 LGHDT and CDR2 YNNKEL (reference sequence). The CDR3 totals 15 residues. CDR3 sequence reads: CASSLEGGGADTQYF. The CDR3 DNA sequence: TGTGCCAGCAGTCTGGAAGGGGGAGGGGCAGATACGCAGTATTTT.